The 16 T cell receptor beta chains presented below share a single source sample, sequenced in a study of shared T cell receptors in the human thymus. Libraries were prepared by immunoSEQ multiplex PCR; TCRdb keeps only in-frame clonotypes and omits some of them. Of hundreds of thousands of clones listed, more than 75% were seen once; the top ten hold about 0.01%. Another study also made use of these data, one on human thymus T cells.

The sample consisted of thymocytes. The receptor source for this set is a boy in the first two years of life with a congenital heart defect.

The chain is built from TRBV7-9 and TRBJ2-2; 9 bases match TRBD2. The CDR3 runs to 17 residues. V lost 6 bases, J lost 7 bases, and 15 bases stayed unmatched. Germline CDR1 and CDR2: SEHNR and FQNEAQ (reference sequence). CDR3: CASSPPSAGGHGGELFF. The DNA for the CDR3 is TGTGCCAGCAGTCCCCCTAGCGCGGGAGGGCACGGCGGGGAGCTGTTTTTT.

The chain joins TRBV5-5 to TRBJ2-2; D might be TRBD2 (6 bases). Trimming shortened V by 4 bases and J by 2 bases, and 15 bases separated the two germline ends. CDR3 length equals 16 residues. Per the germline V gene, CDR1 is SGHKS and CDR2 is YYEKEE (reference sequence). As DNA, the CDR3 is TGTGCCAGCAGCCTCAGGAGGGCATTAAACACCGGGGAGCTGTTTTTT. Translating gives CASSLRRALNTGELFF.

V usage is TRBV10-3 and J usage is TRBJ2-1; TRBD2 matches 8 bases. The junction had 7 bases not matched to a gene; V was cut back by 8 bases and J by 7 bases. The CDR3 is made up of 13 amino acids. Germline V lookup: CDR1 ENHRY, CDR2 SYGVKD. The CDR3 sequence: CAILAGLENEQFF. For the CDR3, the DNA is TGTGCCATCTTAGCGGGGTTGGAGAATGAGCAGTTCTTC.

The V call is TRBV27, the J call TRBJ2-7, with TRBD1 matching over 10 bases. Unmatched junction bases numbered 8, after V lost 5 bases and J lost 1 base. Germline assignment: CDR1 MNHEY and CDR2 SMNVEV (reference sequence). This CDR3 spans 16 amino acids. The CDR3 DNA sequence: TGTGCCAGCAGTCTTAAACCGGGACAGGGGTCCTACGAGCAGTACTTC. Protein product: CASSLKPGQGSYEQYF.

The chain uses TRBV28 and TRBJ2-2; no clear D gene. V lost 7 bases and J lost 4, with 7 bases in between. The CDR3 length is 12 residues. Germline V gene data show CDR1 as MDHEN and CDR2 as SYDVKM. The CDR3 here is CASTTVTGELFF. DNA of the CDR3: TGTGCCAGCACCACGGTCACCGGGGAGCTGTTTTTT.

The V gene is TRBV27, the J gene TRBJ2-1, with TRBD2 identical over 9 bases. This CDR3 has 15 amino acids. Per the germline V gene, CDR1 is MNHEY and CDR2 is SMNVEV (reference sequence). The trim removed 2 bases at V and 8 bases at J, leaving 7 bases unmatched. CDR3 coding DNA: TGTGCCAGCAGTTTAGGTCCTAGCGGGATTTATGAGCAGTTCTTC. This codes for CASSLGPSGIYEQFF.

This chain uses TRBV4-3 with TRBJ2-2; 12 nucleotides match TRBD2. This CDR3 contains 18 residues. Per germline, CDR1 LGHNA and CDR2 YSLEER. V gave up 1 base and J gave up 6 bases; unmatched junction bases: 9. CDR3 sequence (DNA): TGCGCCAGCAGCCAAGTAAGACTAGCGGGAGACGGTTCCGGGGAGCTGTTTTTT. This sequence encodes CASSQVRLAGDGSGELFF.

This chain connects TRBV29-1 to TRBJ2-5; TRBD1 aligns across 9 bases. V lost 5 bases and J lost 2; bases outside the gene matches: 15. Germline CDR1 is SQVTM and CDR2 is ANQGSEA. The CDR3 has 17 amino acids. The CDR3, as DNA: TGCAGCGTTAACCCAGCACGAGGACAGGGGAGACAAGAGACCCAGTACTTC. It specifies CSVNPARGQGRQETQYF.

The V call is TRBV14, the J call TRBJ2-1; TRBD2 might be the D (6 bases). The length of the CDR3 is 15 residues. The germline gives CDR1 SGHDN, CDR2 FVKESK. The V and J ends lost 3 bases and 6 bases respectively, with 15 bases between them. CDR3 amino acids: CASSHPPGGFNEQFF. The CDR3 coding sequence is TGTGCCAGCAGCCACCCACCCGGGGGATTCAATGAGCAGTTCTTC.

Remarks on this clone: The same CDR3 can be traced to other DNA sequences in this sample. The chain combines TRBV7-9 with TRBJ1-4; tentatively, D is TRBD1 (5 bases). V lost 5 bases and J 8 bases, leaving 15 bases between the germline ends. CDR3 length equals 14 residues. From germline, CDR1 is SEHNR and CDR2 FQNEAQ (reference sequence). DNA of the CDR3: TGTGCCAGCAGCCTCAGGGCGGGAGAGGAAAAACTGTTTTTT. Translation: CASSLRAGEEKLFF.

The chain links TRBV12-5 to TRBJ2-7, with a possible D match to TRBD1 (5 bases). The CDR3 is 18 amino acids. V shed 2 bases and J shed 2 bases, with 22 bases lying between them. Germline V gene data show CDR1 as LGHNT and CDR2 as FRNRAP. The CDR3 loop reads CASGLPECQGKETYEQYF. The CDR3 bases are TGTGCTAGTGGTTTGCCCGAATGCCAGGGAAAGGAAACCTACGAGCAGTACTTC.

This clone was picked up one time. The CDR3 DNA reads TGCGCCAGCAGCCGCGGCGGGACAGGGGTTGTCGGTGGCTACACCTTC. This encodes CASSRGGTGVVGGYTF. J is TRBJ1-2 and V is TRBV4-3; 10 nucleotides align to TRBD1. The germline CDR1 and CDR2 sequences are LGHNA and YSLEER. The CDR3 has 16 amino acids. The V segment lost 4 bases and the J segment 7 bases; nucleotides outside the gene matches: 12.

The chain links TRBV19 to TRBJ2-1; 9 bases are shared with TRBD1. V was pared by 6 bases and J by 8 bases, with 11 bases of the junction left unmatched. Germline V gene sequence: CDR1 LNHDA, CDR2 SQIVND (reference sequence). This CDR3 is built from 15 residues. CDR3 sequence: CASSPGQGGPHEQFF. The CDR3 nucleotides are TGTGCCAGTAGCCCGGGACAGGGAGGTCCGCATGAGCAGTTCTTC.

The chain has TRBV27 and TRBJ2-5; perhaps TRBD2 as D (6 bases). Per germline, CDR1 MNHEY and CDR2 SMNVEV (reference sequence). CDR3 size: 16 residues. V lost 5 bases and J lost 7, with 23 bases in between. DNA of the CDR3: TGTGCCAGCAGTCCCCTCTGCGGGACGGCCTCTGTGACCCAGTACTTC. It codes for CASSPLCGTASVTQYF.

The chain is built from TRBV28 and TRBJ2-1, with D possibly matching TRBD1 (5 bases). V was trimmed by 6 bases and J by 3 bases, leaving 12 bases between them. This CDR3 is 14 amino acids long. Germline CDR1 is MDHEN and CDR2 is SYDVKM. The CDR3 region is CASSVLGLYNEQFF. In DNA form, the CDR3 reads TGTGCCAGCAGCGTCCTGGGGCTCTACAATGAGCAGTTCTTC.

The genes are TRBV14 and TRBJ2-7; D is undetermined. The germline V gene has CDR1 SGHDN and CDR2 FVKESK. The V gene lost 2 bases and the J gene lost 3 bases, with 5 bases spanning the gap. This CDR3 has 12 residues. DNA of the CDR3: TGTGCCAGCAGCCAATTTCTCTACGAGCAGTACTTC. Translation gives CASSQFLYEQYF.